The TCR beta chain described here comes from a study of T cell responses to AZD1222 COVID-19 vaccine. Of note for this clone: Its antigen is unknown.

Regarding the study as a whole: Clonal diversity was possibly underestimated, and white British individuals and females predominated among donors. Baseline testing showed seropositivity in only six AZD1222 recipients. Unmutated variant regions are reportedly the target of nearly half of TCRs that are spike-specific. The peak T cell response came first, and repertoires were sampled only after it.

The method was immunoSEQ multiplex PCR; TCRdb's version includes in-frame clones alone and lacks a portion of them. The repertoire holds roughly 53,000 clones, approximately 84% seen once, with 20% to 30% in the top ten. Germline V gene sequence: CDR1 MNHEY, CDR2 SMNVEV (reference sequence). This CDR3 region has 12 residues. V was clipped by 6 bases and J by 3 bases, with 9 bases between them. The receptor's source is an adult in good health. The source material was peripheral blood, sampled on day 0 of AZD1222 vaccination. V and J are TRBV27 and TRBJ2-7, with a possible D match to TRBD2 (6 bases). CDR3 in amino acids: CASRDYLYEQYF. The CDR3, as DNA: TGTGCCAGCAGGGACTACCTCTACGAGCAGTACTTC.